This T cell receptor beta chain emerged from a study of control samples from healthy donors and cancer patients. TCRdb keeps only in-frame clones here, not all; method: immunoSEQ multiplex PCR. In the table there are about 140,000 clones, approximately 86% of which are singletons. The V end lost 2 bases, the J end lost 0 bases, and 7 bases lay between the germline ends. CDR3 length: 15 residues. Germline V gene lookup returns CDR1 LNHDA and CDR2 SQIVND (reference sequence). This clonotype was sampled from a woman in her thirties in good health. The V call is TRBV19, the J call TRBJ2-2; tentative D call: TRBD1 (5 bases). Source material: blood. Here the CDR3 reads CASSIQGSNTGELFF. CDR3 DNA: TGTGCCAGTAGTATACAGGGATCGAACACCGGGGAGCTGTTTTTT. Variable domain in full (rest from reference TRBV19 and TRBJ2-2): DGGITQSPKYLFRKEGQNVTLSCEQNLNHDAMYWYRQDPGQGLRLIYYSQIVNDFQKGDIAEGYSVSREKKESFPLTVTSAQKNPTAFYLCASSIQGSNTGELFFGEGSRLTVL.